A few counts support the clone carrying this T cell receptor beta chain. This specimen belongs to a study of sequential checkpoint blockade in melanoma. Study context: Patients were randomized 1:1 to nivolumab-then-ipilimumab or ipilimumab-then-nivolumab first-line. Both treatment sequences were followed by maintenance nivolumab.

The protocol was immunoSEQ multiplex PCR, while the TCRdb copy is restricted to in-frame clones and leaves out a portion. This sample carries more than 9,500 clones, 55% to 65% of them seen once, and the ten largest clones take about 25%. The treatment denotes: randomized to nivolumab then ipilimumab (arm A) or the reverse (arm B). Unmatched junction bases numbered 4, after V lost 2 bases and J lost 12 bases. The CDR3 loop spans 12 amino acids. Germline V gene sequence: CDR1 MNHEY, CDR2 SMNVEV (reference sequence). This TCR was sampled from a human donor with melanoma. Specimen: CD8+ T cells sorted from blood (inferred from file names), collected from a patient given nivolumab and ipilimumab in sequence. This sequence joins TRBV27 and TRBJ2-1, with 7 positions matching TRBD2. The CDR3 is CASSLIGEGQFF. The CDR3 DNA sequence: TGTGCCAGCAGTTTAATCGGGGAGGGGCAGTTCTTC.